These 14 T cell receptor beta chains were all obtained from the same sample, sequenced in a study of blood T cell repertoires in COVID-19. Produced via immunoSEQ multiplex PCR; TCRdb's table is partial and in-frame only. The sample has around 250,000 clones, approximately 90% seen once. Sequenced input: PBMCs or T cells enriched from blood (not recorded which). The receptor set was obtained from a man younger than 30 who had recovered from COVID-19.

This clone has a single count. The CDR3 loop reads CASSLVWTSDSYEQYF. The DNA for the CDR3 is TGTGCCAGCAGCTTAGTGTGGACTAGCGACTCCTACGAGCAGTACTTC. The chain combines TRBV11-3 with TRBJ2-7; the match to TRBD2 covers 9 bases. V shed 1 base, J shed 0 bases, and the junction held 4 bases outside the gene matches. The CDR3 runs to 16 residues. Germline V gene sequence: CDR1 SGHNT, CDR2 YENEEA.

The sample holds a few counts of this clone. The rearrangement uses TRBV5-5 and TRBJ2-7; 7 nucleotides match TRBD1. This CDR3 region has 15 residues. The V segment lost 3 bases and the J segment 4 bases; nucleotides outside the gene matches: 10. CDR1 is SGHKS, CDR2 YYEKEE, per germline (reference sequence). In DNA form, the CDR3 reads TGTGCCAGCAGCTCCCAGGGGGTAGGTAGGTACGAGCAGTACTTC. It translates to CASSSQGVGRYEQYF.

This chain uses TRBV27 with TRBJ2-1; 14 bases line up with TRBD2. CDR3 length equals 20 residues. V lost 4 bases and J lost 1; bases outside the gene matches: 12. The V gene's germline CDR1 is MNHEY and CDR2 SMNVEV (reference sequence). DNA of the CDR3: TGTGCCAGCAGTTCCACTGGACTAGCGGGGGGAAAAAATTCCTACAATGAGCAGTTCTTC. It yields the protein CASSSTGLAGGKNSYNEQFF.

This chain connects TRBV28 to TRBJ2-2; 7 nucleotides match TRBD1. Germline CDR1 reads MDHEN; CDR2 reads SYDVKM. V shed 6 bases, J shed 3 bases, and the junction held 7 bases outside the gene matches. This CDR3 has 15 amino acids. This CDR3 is CASSPTGWDTGELFF. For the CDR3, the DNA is TGTGCCAGCAGCCCGACAGGGTGGGACACCGGGGAGCTGTTTTTT.

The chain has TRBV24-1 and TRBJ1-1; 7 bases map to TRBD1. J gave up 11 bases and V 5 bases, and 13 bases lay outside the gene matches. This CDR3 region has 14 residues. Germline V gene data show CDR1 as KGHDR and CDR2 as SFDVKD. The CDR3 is CATSGGTEICAAFF. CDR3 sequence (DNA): TGTGCCACCAGTGGCGGGACAGAAATTTGTGCGGCTTTCTTT.

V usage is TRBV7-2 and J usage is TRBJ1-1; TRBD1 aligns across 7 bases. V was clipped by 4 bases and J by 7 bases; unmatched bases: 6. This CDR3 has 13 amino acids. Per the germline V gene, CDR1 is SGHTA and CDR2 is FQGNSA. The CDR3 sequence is CASSSVTGYEAFF. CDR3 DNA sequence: TGTGCCAGCAGCTCCGTGACAGGGTATGAAGCTTTCTTT. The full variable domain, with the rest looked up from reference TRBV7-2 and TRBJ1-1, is GAGVSQSPSNKVTEKGKDVELRCDPISGHTALYWYRQSLGQGLEFLIYFQGNSAPDKSGLPSDRFSAERTGGSVSTLTIQRTQQEDSAVYLCASSSVTGYEAFFGQGTRLTVV.

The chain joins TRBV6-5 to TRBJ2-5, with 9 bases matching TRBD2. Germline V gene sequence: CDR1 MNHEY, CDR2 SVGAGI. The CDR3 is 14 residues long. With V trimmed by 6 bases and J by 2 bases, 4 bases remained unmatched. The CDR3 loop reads CASRSSGAQETQYF. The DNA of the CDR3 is TGTGCCAGCAGATCTAGCGGGGCACAAGAGACCCAGTACTTC.

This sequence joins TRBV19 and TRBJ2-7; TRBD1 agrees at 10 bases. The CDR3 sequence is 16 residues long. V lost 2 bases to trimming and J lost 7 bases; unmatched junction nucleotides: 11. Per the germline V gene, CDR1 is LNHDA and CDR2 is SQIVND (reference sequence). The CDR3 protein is CASSISWRQGAEEQYF. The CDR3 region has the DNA TGTGCCAGTAGTATAAGTTGGAGACAGGGGGCTGAAGAGCAGTACTTC.

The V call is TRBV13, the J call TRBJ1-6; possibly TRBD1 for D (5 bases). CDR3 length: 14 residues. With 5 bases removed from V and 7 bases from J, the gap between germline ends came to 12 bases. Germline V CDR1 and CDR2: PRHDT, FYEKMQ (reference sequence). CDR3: CASSRGTENSPLHF. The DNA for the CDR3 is TGTGCCAGCAGCCGCGGGACGGAGAATTCACCCCTCCACTTT.

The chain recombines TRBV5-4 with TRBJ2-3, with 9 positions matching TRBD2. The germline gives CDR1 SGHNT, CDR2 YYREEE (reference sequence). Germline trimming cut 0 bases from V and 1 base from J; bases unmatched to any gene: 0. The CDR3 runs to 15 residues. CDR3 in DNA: TGTGCCAGCAGCTTGGGGACTAGCGGCACAGATACGCAGTATTTT. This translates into CASSLGTSGTDTQYF.

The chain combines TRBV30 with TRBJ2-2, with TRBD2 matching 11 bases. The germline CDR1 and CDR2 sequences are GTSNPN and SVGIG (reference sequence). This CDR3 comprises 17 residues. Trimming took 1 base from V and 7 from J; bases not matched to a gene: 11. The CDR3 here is CAWSAIAGGLYGGELFF. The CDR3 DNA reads TGTGCCTGGAGTGCTATAGCGGGAGGGTTATATGGCGGGGAGCTGTTTTTT. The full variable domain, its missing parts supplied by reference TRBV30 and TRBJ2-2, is SQTIHQWPATLVQPVGSPLSLECTVEGTSNPNLYWYRQAAGRGLQLLFYSVGIGQISSEVPQNLSASRPQDRQFILSSKKLLLSDSGFYLCAWSAIAGGLYGGELFFGEGSRLTVL.

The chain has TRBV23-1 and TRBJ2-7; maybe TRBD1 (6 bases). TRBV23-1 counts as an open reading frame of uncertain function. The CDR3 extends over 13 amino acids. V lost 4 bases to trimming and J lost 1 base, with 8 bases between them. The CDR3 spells CASSLQGSYEQYF. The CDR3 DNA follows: TGCGCCAGCAGTCTGCAGGGGTCCTACGAGCAGTACTTC.

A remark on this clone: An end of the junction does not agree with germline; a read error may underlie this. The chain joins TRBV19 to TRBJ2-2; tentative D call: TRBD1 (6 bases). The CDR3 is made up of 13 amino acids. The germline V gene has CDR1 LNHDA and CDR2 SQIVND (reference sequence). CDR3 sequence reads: CASSPTFWGHEVF. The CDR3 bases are TGTGCCAGTAGTCCGACTTTCTGGGGACATGAAGTTTTT.

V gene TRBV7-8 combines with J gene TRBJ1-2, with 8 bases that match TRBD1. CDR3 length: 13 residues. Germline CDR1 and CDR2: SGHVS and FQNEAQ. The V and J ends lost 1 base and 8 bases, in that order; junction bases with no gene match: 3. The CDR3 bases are TGTGCCAGCAGCTTAGATCCAGGGGGCGGCTACACCTTC. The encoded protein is CASSLDPGGGYTF.